This record looks at one T cell receptor beta chain sequence and its context. The CDR3 spans 14 residues. Trimming stripped 5 bases from V and 8 bases from J, with 15 bases between. Germline values: CDR1 LNHDA, CDR2 SQIVND (reference sequence). This entry belongs to a study of blood T cell repertoires in COVID-19. Study-wide context: Whether acute or convalescent, the COVID-19 samples came from the United States, Italy and Spain. T cells, B-cell-depleted T cells, or PBMCs supplied cDNA or gDNA.

Authors' processing steps: Nucleated cell number was recorded as an estimate derived from reference gene primer amplification. Method: immunoSEQ multiplex PCR; TCRdb's copy keeps in-frame clones and lacks some. For V, J and clone size, that table is used; D and trimming come from the DNA. In the table there are about 270,000 clones, 80% to 95% of which are singletons. A COVID-19 case had been met by exposed participants during the 2 weeks before study entry. The sequence was obtained from a man aged 35 to 55 who had been exposed to COVID-19. The chain links TRBV19 to TRBJ1-4; a possible D gene is TRBD1 (5 bases). The sample comprised PBMCs or T cells enriched from blood (not recorded which). The CDR3 DNA reads as TGTGCCAGTAGTCGCCACCCGCGGGGCGAAAAACTGTTTTTT. It codes for CASSRHPRGEKLFF.